This T cell receptor beta chain was sequenced in a study of regulatory T cells in long-lasting Graves disease. Notes on the study in general: TRBV28, TRBJ1-2 and TRBJ2-5 emerged as the favored segments in persistent disease.

CDR3-region Arm-PCR and iRepertoire HTBI primers produced the TCR beta libraries. MiXCR, applied by TCRdb to the multiplex PCR reads, yields one record per CDR3 protein. The sample shows 650,000 to 850,000 distinct CDR3 sequences, roughly 30% of them seen only once. This clonotype was counted only a few times. The antigen remains undetermined. CDR3 length equals 17 residues. CDR1 LNHDA and CDR2 SQIVND come from the germline V gene (reference sequence). V dropped 9 bases and J dropped 8 bases, with 26 bases sitting between them. Sample time point: persistent/refractory GD, antithyroid drugs over 5 years with positive TRAb. From RNA extracted from PBMCs, the TCR library was made. A peripheral blood sample, roughly 9 milliliters in volume, was drawn into EDTA tubes.

The genes are TRBV19 and TRBJ1-6; TRBD1 is a possible D gene (6 bases). This specimen consisted of peripheral blood mononuclear cells (PBMCs), obtained when the disease was refractory, from a patient treated with antithyroid drugs. The sequence derives from a female donor with Graves disease. CDR3 nucleotide sequence: TGTGCCAGCGAAACCGGGACAAGGGGGAATTATTATTCACCCCTCCACTTT. It specifies CASETGTRGNYYSPLHF.